This T cell receptor beta chain originates from a study of CD8 T cells in ankylosing spondylitis. Making use of molecular barcodes, quantitative 5'-RACE generated TCR beta libraries. Each CDR3 protein is one row after TCRdb ran MiXCR on the 5' RACE reads. The table lists about 240,000 distinct CDR3 sequences, 7.5% to 9% of them singletons. This clonotype was detected many times. What it recognizes is unknown. Study-level findings and limits: Earlier reports found some motif variants in synovial fluid and blood in reactive arthritis.

CDR3 length equals 15 residues. The V and J ends lost 0 bases and 9 bases respectively, with 15 bases between them. Germline-derived CDR1 and CDR2 are SGHTA and FQGNSA. The sample consisted of blood, either unsorted or a sorted T cell fraction (not recorded which). The receptor's source is a male donor with ankylosing spondylitis or in good health (not recorded which). The rearrangement joins TRBV7-2 to TRBJ2-1, with D tentatively TRBD1 or TRBD2 (6 bases each). The DNA of the CDR3 is TGTGCCAGCAGCTTAGCGGGGGGCTCTCTAGTTGAGCAGTTCTTC. Protein sequence: CASSLAGGSLVEQFF.